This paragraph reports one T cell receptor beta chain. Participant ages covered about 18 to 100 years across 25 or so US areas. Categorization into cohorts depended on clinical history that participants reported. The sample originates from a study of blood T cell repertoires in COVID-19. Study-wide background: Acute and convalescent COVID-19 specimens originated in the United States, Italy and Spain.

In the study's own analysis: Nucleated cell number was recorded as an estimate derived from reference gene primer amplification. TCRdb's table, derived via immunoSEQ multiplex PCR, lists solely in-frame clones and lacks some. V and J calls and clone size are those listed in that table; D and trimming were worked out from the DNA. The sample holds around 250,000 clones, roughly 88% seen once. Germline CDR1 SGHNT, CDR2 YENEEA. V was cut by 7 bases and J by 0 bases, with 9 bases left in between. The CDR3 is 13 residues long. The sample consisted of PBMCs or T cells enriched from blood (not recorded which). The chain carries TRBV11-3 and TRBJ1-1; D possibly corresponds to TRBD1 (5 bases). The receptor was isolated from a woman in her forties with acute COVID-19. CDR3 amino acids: CASTWTLNTEAFF. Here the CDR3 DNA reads TGTGCCAGCACCTGGACACTGAACACTGAAGCTTTCTTT.